Here is one T cell receptor (beta chain) with its context. What it binds is not known. This sample was taken from a study of blood T cells in healthy people across ages. Overall study findings and caveats: TCR beta diversity, measured per million T cells, fell in a roughly linear way with age.

Trimming shortened V by 0 bases and J by 0 bases, and 13 bases separated the two germline ends. The germline gives CDR1 SGDLS, CDR2 YYNGEE. This CDR3 region has 17 residues. PCR was performed a second time for about 7 to 11 cycles using a sample-barcoded 5' primer and a J-beta primer mix. Each of the cDNA molecules was tagged by a template-switch adaptor with 12 random nucleotides. TCRdb re-called the 5' RACE reads with MiXCR, one entry per CDR3 protein. The data contain more than 450,000 distinct CDR3 sequences, 25% to 35% of them singletons. These data were also filed under a second study, of T cells of mothers and their children.

The source is a boy aged 2 to 10 in good health. The J gene is TRBJ2-4, the V gene TRBV9, with D possibly being TRBD2 (6 bases). The source material was blood. This CDR3 reads CASSVDTGDIAKNIQYF. CDR3 coding DNA: TGTGCCAGCAGCGTAGATACGGGAGATATAGCCAAAAACATTCAGTACTTC.